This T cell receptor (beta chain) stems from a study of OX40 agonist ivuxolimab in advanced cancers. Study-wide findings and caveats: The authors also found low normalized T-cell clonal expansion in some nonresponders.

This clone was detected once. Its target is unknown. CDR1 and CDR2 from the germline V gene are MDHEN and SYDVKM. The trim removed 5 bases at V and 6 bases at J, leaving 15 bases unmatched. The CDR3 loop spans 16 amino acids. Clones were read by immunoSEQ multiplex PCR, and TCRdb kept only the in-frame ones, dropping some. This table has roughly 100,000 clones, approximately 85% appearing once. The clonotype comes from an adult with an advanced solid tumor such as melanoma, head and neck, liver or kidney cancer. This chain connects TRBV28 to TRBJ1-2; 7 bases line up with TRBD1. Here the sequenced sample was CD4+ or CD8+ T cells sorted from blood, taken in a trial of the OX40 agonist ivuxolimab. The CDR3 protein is CASSPTTLTGFDGYTF. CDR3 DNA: TGTGCCAGCAGTCCAACTACCCTGACAGGGTTCGATGGCTACACCTTC.